The 8 T cell receptor beta chains presented below share a single source sample, sequenced in a study of T cell repertoires in cytomegalovirus infection. One entry per CDR3 protein, called by TCRdb with MiXCR from the reads. Of tens of thousands of distinct CDR3 sequences in the sample, around 3.4% were seen once. Sample: PBMCs. These receptors were obtained from a human donor in good health (CMV status not recorded). Some clones in this sample may be carry-over from other donors' samples.

This clonotype was counted at least ten times. The chain employs TRBV28 and TRBJ1-1; a possible D gene is TRBD1 (5 bases). V shed 1 base and J shed 3 bases, with 12 bases lying between them. This CDR3 spans 15 amino acids. CDR1 MDHEN and CDR2 SYDVKM come from the germline V gene. CDR3 nucleotide sequence: TGTGCCAGCAGTTTATTAGGGGCGGGGGACACTGAAGCTTTCTTT. Amino acid sequence: CASSLLGAGDTEAFF.

This clonotype has a count of ten or more. The rearrangement joins TRBV2 to TRBJ1-1, with D hard to call. The CDR3 is 13 amino acids. Germline V gene lookup returns CDR1 SNHLY and CDR2 FYNNEI. Trimming stripped 6 bases from V and 4 bases from J, with 12 bases between. The CDR3: CASRRDVGTEAFF. In nucleotides, the CDR3 is TGTGCCAGCAGAAGGGATGTCGGCACTGAAGCTTTCTTT. The full variable domain, completed using reference TRBV2 and TRBJ1-1, is EPEVTQTPSHQVTQMGQEVILRCVPISNHLYFYWYRQILGQKVEFLVSFYNNEISEKSEIFDDQFSVERPDGSNFTLKIRSTKLEDSAMYFCASRRDVGTEAFFGQGTRLTVV.

This clonotype was seen repeatedly, ten times or more. DNA for the CDR3: TGTGCCAGCACCCCTACCAGGAAGGGCTACACCTTC. It encodes CASTPTRKGYTF. The chain joins TRBV7-2 to TRBJ1-2; D gene uncertain. In germline, CDR1 is SGHTA, CDR2 FQGNSA. This CDR3 comprises 12 residues. V was trimmed by 7 bases and J by 8 bases, leaving 14 bases between them.

At least ten counts were recorded for this clonotype. The V and J genes are TRBV20-1 and TRBJ2-6; D is unresolved. Deletions cut 6 bases from V and 0 bases from J, with 18 bases between. Germline V gene data show CDR1 as DFQATT and CDR2 as SNEGSKA (reference sequence). This CDR3 region has 17 residues. For the CDR3, the DNA is TGCAGTGCCCCCCCGTCGGGCAGCAGCTCTGGGGCCAACGTCCTGACTTTC. Its protein is CSAPPSGSSSGANVLTF.

The table lists this clonotype with many counts. The J gene is TRBJ1-5, the V gene TRBV4-3; D is perhaps TRBD1 (6 bases). Germline V lookup: CDR1 LGHNA, CDR2 YSLEER. The V end was cut by 1 base, the J end by 4 bases, with 8 bases between. The CDR3 has 14 residues. CDR3 in amino acids: CASSQGTVNQPQHF. The CDR3, as DNA: TGCGCCAGCAGCCAAGGGACAGTTAATCAGCCCCAGCATTTT.

This clonotype has at least ten counts. The J gene is TRBJ2-7, the V gene TRBV20-1, with 7 positions matching TRBD1. Looked up from germline, CDR1 is DFQATT and CDR2 is SNEGSKA (reference sequence). This CDR3 is 14 amino acids long. V trimming: 6 bases; J trimming: 1 base; junction bases outside the gene matches: 9. In DNA, the CDR3 is TGCAGTGCCGCAAACCCGGGACAGTCCTACGAGCAGTACTTC. Amino acid sequence: CSAANPGQSYEQYF.

This clonotype has at least ten counts. The chain joins TRBV12-3 or TRBV12-4 to TRBJ2-3, with TRBD2 matching 9 bases. This CDR3 spans 18 amino acids. V trimming: 3 bases; J trimming: 5 bases; junction bases outside the gene matches: 15. As DNA, the CDR3 is TGTGCCAGCAGTTTTGTCCCGCGACTAGCGGAGAAAAAAGATACGCAGTATTTT. Its protein is CASSFVPRLAEKKDTQYF.

This clonotype was picked up many times. This chain uses TRBV6-5 with TRBJ2-7; tentatively, D is TRBD1 or TRBD2 (5 bases each). Trimming took off 5 bases at V and 9 bases at J, with 26 bases between the two ends. The CDR3 has 16 amino acids. CDR1 is MNHEY and CDR2 is SVGAGI in the germline V gene. CDR3 region: CASSTRRDGALRTQYF. The DNA of the CDR3 is TGTGCCAGCAGTACCCGCCGGGACGGAGCGCTTAGGACGCAGTACTTC.